This T cell receptor beta chain was sequenced for a study of shared clonotypes between healthy human individuals. General study findings and limits: The study found lower generation probabilities in non-shared clonotypes than in those shared by all four donors. Generally, estimated richness proved larger in naive subsets than it did in memory subsets.

CD45RO-negative CD8 cells positively selected for CCR7 made up the naive population, which excluded terminally differentiated effector memory CD45RA+ cells. In germline, CDR1 is SGHDT, CDR2 YYEEEE. The CDR3 extends over 13 amino acids. Trimming removed 0 bases from V and 7 bases from J, with 10 bases in between. A remark on this clone: Its antigen remains unknown.

When replicate PCRs were run on sorted subsets, they used 200 ng DNA, approximately 27,000 T cell genomes. Profiling relied on immunoSEQ multiplex PCR, and the TCRdb table lists in-frame clones only, not all of them. The data contain about 750,000 clones, more than 85% of them singletons. The specimen was naive CD8+ T cells sorted from blood. This sequence was found in a man younger than 40 in good health. The rearrangement joins TRBV5-6 to TRBJ1-1; D is perhaps TRBD1 (5 bases). This CDR3 reads CASSLEGWGEAFF. CDR3 DNA: TGTGCCAGCAGCTTGGAGGGGTGGGGTGAAGCTTTCTTT.